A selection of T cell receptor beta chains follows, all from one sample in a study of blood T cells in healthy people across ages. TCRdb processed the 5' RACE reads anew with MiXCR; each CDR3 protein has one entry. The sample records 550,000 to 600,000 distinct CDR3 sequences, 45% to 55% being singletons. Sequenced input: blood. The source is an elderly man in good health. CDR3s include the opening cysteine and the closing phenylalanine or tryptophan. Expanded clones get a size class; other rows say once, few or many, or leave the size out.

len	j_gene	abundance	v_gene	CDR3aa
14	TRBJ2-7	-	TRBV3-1	CASSQGISSYEQYF
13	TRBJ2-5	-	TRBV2	CASSLDRGQTQYF
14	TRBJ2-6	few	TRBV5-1	CASKGTSGANVLTF
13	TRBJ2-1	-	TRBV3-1	CASSRAGVGEQFF
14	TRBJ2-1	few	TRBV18	CASSPPIAGNEQFF
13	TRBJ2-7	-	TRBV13	CASSAGQLYEQYF
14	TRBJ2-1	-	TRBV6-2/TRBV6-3	CAARREGSYNEQFF
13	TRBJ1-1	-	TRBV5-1	CASSDQENTEAFF
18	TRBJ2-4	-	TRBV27	CASSNLPLQGRSKNIQYF
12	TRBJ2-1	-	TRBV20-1	CSARGDSGEQFF
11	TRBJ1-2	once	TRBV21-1	CASRPSLGYTF
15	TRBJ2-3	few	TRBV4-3	CASSQGGSRTDTQYF
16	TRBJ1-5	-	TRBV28	CASSPPRLYSNQPQHF
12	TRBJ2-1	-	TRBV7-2	CASSLVPPEQFF
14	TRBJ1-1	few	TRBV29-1	CSVGPGQGDTEAFF
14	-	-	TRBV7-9	CASSPRQSPYEQYF
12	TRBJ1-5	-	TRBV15	CATSRSNQPQHF
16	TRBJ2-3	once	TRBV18	CASSPTGTGGRDTQYF
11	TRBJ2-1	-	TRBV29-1	CSVGVPNEQFF
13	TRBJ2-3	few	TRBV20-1	CSARDRSTDTQYF
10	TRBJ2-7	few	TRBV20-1	CSATNYEQYF
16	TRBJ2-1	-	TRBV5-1	CASSEGAGGRTNERFF
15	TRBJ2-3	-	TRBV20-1	CSARDHPTGTDTQYF
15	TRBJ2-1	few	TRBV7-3	CASSLGASVGNEQFF
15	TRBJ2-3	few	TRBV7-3	CASSLSGGRHHTQYF
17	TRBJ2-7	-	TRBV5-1	CASSLLPDQGRPYEQYF
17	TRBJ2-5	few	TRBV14	CASSQDRQRRYQETQYF
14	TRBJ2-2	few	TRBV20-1	CSARGQGNTGELFF
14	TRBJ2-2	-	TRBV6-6	CASSFGRSTGELFF
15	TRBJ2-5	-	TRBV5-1	CASRPQTGGEETQYF
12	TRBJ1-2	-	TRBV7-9	CASSLVGDGYTF
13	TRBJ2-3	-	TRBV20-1	CSRAGGPTDTQYF
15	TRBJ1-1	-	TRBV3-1	CASSPEYRVNTEAFF
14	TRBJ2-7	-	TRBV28	CASSLRRGRYEQYF
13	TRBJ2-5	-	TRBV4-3	CASSRAPEETQYF
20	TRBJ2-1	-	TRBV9	CASSVGQGTALRSSYNEQFF
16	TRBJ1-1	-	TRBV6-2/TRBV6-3	CASSYQAGTTNTEAFF
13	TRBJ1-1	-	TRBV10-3	CAISVETYTEAFF
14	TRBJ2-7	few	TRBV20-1	CSAVRLAGAHEQYF
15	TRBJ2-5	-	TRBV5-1	CASSRGTGGEETQYF
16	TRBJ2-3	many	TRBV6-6	CASNIGGLAGADTQYF
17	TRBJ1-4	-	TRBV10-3	CAISETGLGADNEKLFF
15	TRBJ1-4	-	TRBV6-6	CASSYEGIGGEKLFF
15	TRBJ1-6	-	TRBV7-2	CASSLAAAYNSPLHF
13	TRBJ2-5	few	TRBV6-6	CASSRTGQREQYF